This T cell receptor (beta chain) was obtained from a study of cytomegalovirus exposure and HLA in healthy donors. Overall study results and limits: Later work found that TCR association rates differed between HLA loci; DRB1 had the most and HLA-C the fewest.

60 Vbeta and 13 Jbeta primers were used in PCR. Assay: immunoSEQ multiplex PCR; the TCRdb copy retains only in-frame clones and omits some. In the table there are about 93,000 clones, roughly four fifths of which are singletons. Notes on this clone: Its antigen is unknown.

Germline V gene data show CDR1 as MDHEN and CDR2 as SYDVKM. The junction had 8 bases not matched to a gene; V was cut back by 1 base and J by 7 bases. This CDR3 is built from 16 residues. Sequenced: PBMCs. This receptor was obtained from a man younger than 45 in good health and CMV-seronegative. This chain uses TRBV28 with TRBJ1-5, with TRBD1 matching 9 bases. CDR3 DNA sequence: TGTGCCAGCAGTTTATCACAGGGGGCGTTACTGCAGCCCCAGCATTTT. Its protein is CASSLSQGALLQPQHF.